The 29 T cell receptor beta chains listed next were all sequenced from one sample in a study of shared clonotypes between healthy human individuals. Repertoires were generated with immunoSEQ multiplex PCR, while TCRdb's copy carries only in-frame clones and drops some. The sample consists of about 1 million clones, about 80% of them appearing once. Sequenced: memory CD4+ T cells from PBMCs. Subset reported: CD45RA-negative fraction. Receptors originate from a young man in good health. Some clones in this sample may be carry-over from other donors' samples.

Comments on this clone: Other DNA sequences in the sample encode the same CDR3. This chain uses TRBV28 with TRBJ1-1, with D possibly matching TRBD1 (6 bases). Trimming removed 2 bases at V and 2 bases at J, with 9 bases between. CDR3 length: 14 residues. Germline lookup yields CDR1 MDHEN and CDR2 SYDVKM. CDR3 sequence: CASSLTQGNTEAFF. The CDR3 nucleotides read TGTGCCAGCAGTTTAACACAGGGAAACACTGAAGCTTTCTTT.

In the case of this clone: One end of the junction fails to match germline, which may point to a read error. The chain is built from TRBV11-3 and TRBJ1-3, with 8 positions matching TRBD1. The CDR3 runs 15 residues. The V gene's germline CDR1 is SGHNT and CDR2 YENEEA. The CDR3 loop reads CASSLDRGPGNTIYF. DNA for the CDR3: TGTGCCAGCAGCCTAGACAGGGGACCTGGAAACACCATATATTTT.

The rearrangement joins TRBV9 to TRBJ2-2; TRBD2 agrees at 7 bases. This CDR3 is 16 amino acids long. Germline-derived CDR1 and CDR2 are SGDLS and YYNGEE. V gave up 6 bases and J gave up 1 base; unmatched junction bases: 9. The CDR3 nucleotides are TGTGCCAGCACGCCTTCGACTAGCAAGAACACCGGGGAGCTGTTTTTT. Translated: CASTPSTSKNTGELFF.

The rearrangement joins TRBV10-3 to TRBJ1-3; D possibly corresponds to TRBD1 (6 bases). V lost 6 bases and J 2 bases, leaving 8 bases between the germline ends. Germline lookup yields CDR1 ENHRY and CDR2 SYGVKD. The CDR3 covers 13 residues. CDR3 DNA sequence: TGTGCCATCAGCCAGGGGCCTGGAAACACCATATATTTT. Protein product: CAISQGPGNTIYF.

The J gene is TRBJ2-7, the V gene TRBV5-1; the D gene could be TRBD1 or TRBD2 (5 bases each). The CDR3 covers 16 residues. V lost 6 bases, J lost 7 bases, and 26 bases lay in between. The V gene's germline CDR1 is SGHRS and CDR2 YFSETQ. The CDR3 region is CASTRDGLTFDREQYF. The CDR3 nucleotides are TGCGCCAGCACCCGGGACGGCCTCACCTTTGATCGGGAGCAGTACTTC.

Many counts were recorded for this clone. J is TRBJ2-2 and V is TRBV6-1, with D hard to call. Germline CDR1 is MNHNS and CDR2 is SASEGT. V was cut by 5 bases and J by 7 bases, with 11 bases left in between. This CDR3 has 13 amino acids. The CDR3 nucleotides are TGTGCCAGCAGTACCCTCAGGCACGGGGAGCTGTTTTTT. It specifies CASSTLRHGELFF.

The chain is built from TRBV25-1 and TRBJ2-7; 8 positions agree with TRBD1. CDR1 MGHDK and CDR2 SYGVNS come from the germline V gene. This CDR3 is 14 amino acids long. The V and J ends lost 4 bases and 3 bases, in that order; junction bases with no gene match: 5. CDR3 sequence reads: CASSATGGRYEQYF. DNA for the CDR3: TGTGCCAGCAGTGCAACAGGGGGTCGCTACGAGCAGTACTTC.

The CDR3 region is CASSPAGDQPQHF. The DNA of the CDR3 is TGTGCCAGCAGTCCCGCGGGGGATCAGCCCCAGCATTTT. The rearrangement uses TRBV2 and TRBJ1-5; D is perhaps TRBD1 (5 bases). Deletions cut 5 bases from V and 5 bases from J, with 10 bases between. The CDR3 has 13 amino acids. Germline V gene lookup returns CDR1 SNHLY and CDR2 FYNNEI.

This chain uses TRBV4-1 with TRBJ2-1, with no clear D. Germline V gene data show CDR1 as MGHRA and CDR2 as YSYEKL. V was cut by 1 base and J by 2 bases, with 9 bases left in between. The CDR3 contains 15 residues. CDR3: CASSQAGLPYNEQFF. CDR3 in DNA: TGCGCCAGCAGCCAAGCGGGTCTTCCCTACAATGAGCAGTTCTTC.

The CDR3 nucleotides read TGCAGCGTCCAACAGTTAAGGGGGCAGCAAGAGACCCAGTACTTC. Translation: CSVQQLRGQQETQYF. The chain links TRBV29-1 to TRBJ2-5; 7 bases line up with TRBD1. Germline V gives CDR1 SQVTM, CDR2 ANQGSEA. Trimming removed 6 bases from V and 2 bases from J; junction bases left unmatched: 12. The CDR3 runs to 15 residues.

This clone was seen a few times. The chain combines TRBV9 with TRBJ2-3, with 7 nucleotides matching TRBD2. Looked up from germline, CDR1 is SGDLS and CDR2 is YYNGEE. Germline trimming cut 4 bases from V and 1 base from J; bases unmatched to any gene: 12. The CDR3 covers 17 residues. The DNA of the CDR3 is TGTGCCAGCAGCTACGCCGGGAGCGCGGGAGGCACAGATACGCAGTATTTT. It yields the protein CASSYAGSAGGTDTQYF.

The rearrangement uses TRBV7-3 and TRBJ1-1; no firm D call. The CDR3 loop spans 13 amino acids. V lost 3 bases and J 1 base, leaving 6 bases between the germline ends. Germline lookup yields CDR1 SGHTA and CDR2 FQGTGA. Here the CDR3 DNA reads TGTGCCAGCAGCTTCTCACAGAACACTGAAGCTTTCTTT. It yields the protein CASSFSQNTEAFF.

The chain joins TRBV14 to TRBJ1-3; no definite D call. Germline CDR1 is SGHDN and CDR2 is FVKESK. This CDR3 spans 15 amino acids. The germline V and J ends were trimmed by 2 bases and 6 bases, with 14 bases remaining between them. The CDR3: CASSQSYGWENTIYF. DNA of the CDR3: TGTGCCAGCAGCCAAAGTTATGGTTGGGAAAACACCATATATTTT.

Only one count was recorded for this clone. Since a much larger clone is just one base distant, this may be a read error. Different DNA sequences within this sample yield the same CDR3. The V and J genes are TRBV11-2 and TRBJ2-7, with 9 bases fitting TRBD1. The CDR3 extends over 12 amino acids. Trimming cost V 6 bases and J 4 bases; bases outside gene matches: 1. Per the germline V gene, CDR1 is SGHAT and CDR2 is FQNNGV. CDR3 loop: CASSGQGYEQYF. In nucleotides, the CDR3 is TGTGCCAGCAGTGGACAGGGGTACGAGCAGTACTTC.

The chain has TRBV6-6 and TRBJ2-2; tentative D call: TRBD2 (7 bases). Trimming took 10 bases from V and 4 from J, leaving 16 bases between them. In germline, CDR1 is MNHNY, CDR2 SVGAGI (reference sequence). The CDR3 has 14 amino acids. The CDR3 spells CATLGGLATGELFF. The CDR3 region has the DNA TGTGCCACCCTGGGGGGGCTTGCCACCGGGGAGCTGTTTTTT.

The genes are TRBV18 and TRBJ1-1; 7 bases fit TRBD1. Unmatched junction bases numbered 8, after V lost 3 bases and J lost 4 bases. CDR1 KGHSH and CDR2 LQKENI come from the germline V gene. This CDR3 region has 15 residues. The CDR3 sequence is CASSPQNTGATEAFF. CDR3 nucleotide sequence: TGTGCCAGCTCACCGCAGAATACAGGGGCCACTGAAGCTTTCTTT.

The gene calls are TRBV2 and TRBJ2-3, with TRBD2 matching 12 bases. The J segment lost 0 bases and the V segment lost 7 bases, leaving 8 bases of the junction unmatched. This CDR3 comprises 17 residues. The germline CDR1 and CDR2 sequences are SNHLY and FYNNEI. The CDR3 sequence: CASKFPSGRASTDTQYF. DNA for the CDR3: TGTGCCAGCAAGTTCCCTAGCGGGAGGGCTAGCACAGATACGCAGTATTTT.

The rearrangement links TRBV7-3 to TRBJ1-2, with TRBD1 matching 7 bases. The V gene end was trimmed by 5 bases and the J gene end by 3 bases; junction bases not matched to a gene: 6. Germline V CDR1 and CDR2: SGHTA, FQGTGA. The CDR3 runs 14 residues. CDR3 amino acids: CASSPRQGDYGYTF. In DNA, the CDR3 is TGTGCCAGCAGCCCTAGACAGGGTGACTATGGCTACACCTTC.

J is TRBJ2-2 and V is TRBV5-1, with D possibly called TRBD1 or TRBD2 (5 bases each). Germline values: CDR1 SGHRS, CDR2 YFSETQ. CDR3 length: 15 residues. Trimming stripped 1 base from V and 4 bases from J, with 11 bases between. CDR3 loop: CASSLRGVGTGELFF. The CDR3 nucleotides read TGCGCCAGCAGCTTGAGAGGGGTAGGCACCGGGGAGCTGTTTTTT. Complete variable domain (other parts from reference TRBV5-1 and TRBJ2-2): KAGVTQTPRYLIKTRGQQVTLSCSPISGHRSVSWYQQTPGQGLQFLFEYFSETQRNKGNFPGRFSGRQFSNSRSEMNVSTLELGDSALYLCASSLRGVGTGELFFGEGSRLTVL.

This chain links TRBV5-1 with TRBJ2-1, with TRBD1 as a possible D gene (6 bases). There are 15 residues in the CDR3. The V gene lost 4 bases and the J gene lost 1 base, with 12 bases spanning the gap. CDR1 is SGHRS and CDR2 is YFSETQ in the germline V gene. This CDR3 is CASSPEGVSYNEQFF. As DNA, the CDR3 is TGCGCCAGCAGCCCCGAGGGGGTGTCCTACAATGAGCAGTTCTTC. The full variable domain, rest sourced from reference TRBV5-1 and TRBJ2-1, is KAGVTQTPRYLIKTRGQQVTLSCSPISGHRSVSWYQQTPGQGLQFLFEYFSETQRNKGNFPGRFSGRQFSNSRSEMNVSTLELGDSALYLCASSPEGVSYNEQFFGPGTRLTVL.

CDR3: CSVENSGYTF. CDR3 sequence (DNA): TGCAGCGTGGAAAATAGTGGCTACACCTTC. The gene calls are TRBV29-1 and TRBJ1-2; D gene unclear. Trimming shortened V by 6 bases and J by 7 bases, and 9 bases separated the two germline ends. This CDR3 is 10 amino acids long. Germline values: CDR1 SQVTM, CDR2 ANQGSEA.

This clone was counted between two and nine times. The rearrangement links TRBV5-6 to TRBJ2-1; unclear D gene. The length of the CDR3 is 14 residues. Trimming took 3 bases from V and 4 from J, leaving 11 bases between them. Germline CDR1 is SGHDT and CDR2 is YYEEEE. DNA for the CDR3: TGTGCCAGCAGCTCCTACCGACGATACAATGAGCAGTTCTTC. Encoded protein: CASSSYRRYNEQFF.

J is TRBJ2-5 and V is TRBV30; D is unclear. The J call could be wrong; TRBJ2-7 is a better fit for the DNA end. Per germline, CDR1 GTSNPN and CDR2 SVGIG (reference sequence). The CDR3 has 11 residues. The chain's CDR3 is CAWSRAYEQYF. CDR3 coding DNA: TGTGCCTGGAGTCGGGCCTACGAGCAGTACTTC.

V is TRBV28 and J is TRBJ1-2; 11 nucleotides agree with TRBD1. The CDR3 sequence is 18 residues long. The trim removed 2 bases at V and 8 bases at J, leaving 16 bases unmatched. The V gene's germline CDR1 is MDHEN and CDR2 SYDVKM. For the CDR3, the DNA is TGTGCCAGCAGTTTACACCGCGGACAGGGGGCGCGAGGTAGAGGCTACACCTTC. Protein sequence: CASSLHRGQGARGRGYTF.

The rearrangement joins TRBV4-2 to TRBJ2-3, with D possibly being TRBD2 (5 bases). The CDR3 consists of 12 residues. The germline V and J ends were trimmed by 4 bases and 7 bases, with 9 bases remaining between them. The V gene's germline CDR1 is LGHNA and CDR2 YNFKEQ. The DNA for the CDR3 is TGTGCCAGCAGCCCCTCGGGATATACGCAGTATTTT. Its translation: CASSPSGYTQYF.

The chain is built from TRBV7-9 and TRBJ1-3; D is ambiguous. V lost 1 base and J lost 0, with 10 bases in between. Germline V gene sequence: CDR1 SEHNR, CDR2 FQNEAQ (reference sequence). The CDR3 extends over 16 amino acids. The CDR3 reads CASSLVSAHSGNTIYF. The CDR3, as DNA: TGTGCCAGCAGCTTAGTGTCAGCTCACTCTGGAAACACCATATATTTT.

The V and J genes are TRBV7-9 and TRBJ2-5; D may match TRBD1 or TRBD2 (5 bases each). Between the trimmed V and J ends, which lost 5 bases and 0 bases, there was a span of 10 bases. The germline CDR1 and CDR2 sequences are SEHNR and FQNEAQ (reference sequence). This CDR3 has 14 amino acids. The CDR3, as DNA: TGTGCCAGCAGCCGGACGGGACACCAAGAGACCCAGTACTTC. Amino acid sequence: CASSRTGHQETQYF. Using reference TRBV7-9 and TRBJ2-5 for the parts outside the CDR3, the full variable domain is DTGVSQNPRHKITKRGQNVTFRCDPISEHNRLYWYRQTLGQGPEFLTYFQNEAQLEKSRLLSDRFSAERPKGSFSTLEIQRTEQGDSAMYLCASSRTGHQETQYFGPGTRLLVL.

The chain has TRBV6-5 and TRBJ2-5; 7 bases are a match to TRBD1. The closer fit of TRBJ2-7 to the DNA end suggests the J call may be wrong. This CDR3 contains 13 residues. Germline lookup yields CDR1 MNHEY and CDR2 SVGAGI. The CDR3 nucleotides read TGTGCCAGCGGTCGACAGGGTGATCACGAGCAGTACTTC. It codes for CASGRQGDHEQYF.

This clone was counted only a few times. The V call is TRBV2, the J call TRBJ2-3; TRBD2 aligns across 7 bases. V was pared by 10 bases and J by 4 bases, with 8 bases of the junction left unmatched. CDR3 length: 13 residues. Germline values: CDR1 SNHLY, CDR2 FYNNEI. This CDR3 reads CATAGRASDTQYF. The CDR3 nucleotides read TGTGCCACTGCTGGGAGGGCCTCAGATACGCAGTATTTT.